Below, 21 T cell receptor beta chains from the same sample are listed, as sequenced in a study of cytomegalovirus exposure and HLA in healthy donors. The PCR ran on 60 Vbeta and 13 Jbeta primers. Assay used: immunoSEQ multiplex PCR; TCRdb lists only in-frame clones, some missing. Recorded here are approximately 170,000 clones; the top ten clones represent approximately 0.72%. The source material was PBMCs. These receptors were collected from a woman younger than 30 in good health and CMV-seropositive.

The chain is built from TRBV25-1 and TRBJ1-3; D might be TRBD1 (6 bases). The germline gives CDR1 MGHDK, CDR2 SYGVNS. The CDR3 runs 14 residues. V dropped 3 bases and J dropped 3 bases, with 9 bases sitting between them. DNA for the CDR3: TGTGCCAGCAGTGATGCCAGGGGTGGAAACACCATATATTTT. Its translation is CASSDARGGNTIYF. Full variable domain (remainder filled in from reference TRBV25-1 and TRBJ1-3): EADIYQTPRYLVIGTGKKITLECSQTMGHDKMYWYQQDPGMELHLIHYSYGVNSTEKGDLSSESTVSRIRTEHFPLTLESARPSHTSQYLCASSDARGGNTIYFGEGSWLTVV.

The rearrangement uses TRBV15 and TRBJ2-5, with a tentative D call TRBD1 (6 bases). Germline V CDR1 and CDR2: LNHNV, YYDKDF (reference sequence). The CDR3 has 11 amino acids. Trimming removed 3 bases from V and 13 bases from J, with 12 bases in between. The chain's CDR3 is CATSSHRVLYF. The CDR3 bases are TGTGCCACCAGCAGCCACAGGGTTCTGTACTTC.

The rearrangement uses TRBV7-9 and TRBJ1-4; D not resolved. The CDR3 covers 19 residues. Trimming took 3 bases from V and 0 from J, leaving 20 bases between them. Germline CDR1 reads SEHNR; CDR2 reads FQNEAQ (reference sequence). The CDR3 sequence: CASSFTFLRVEPTNEKLFF. Here the CDR3 DNA reads TGTGCCAGCAGCTTCACCTTCCTACGAGTGGAGCCAACTAATGAAAAACTGTTTTTT.

The rearrangement joins TRBV7-2 to TRBJ2-3; 8 nucleotides align to TRBD2. V was pared by 5 bases and J by 6 bases, with 7 bases of the junction left unmatched. The CDR3 has 14 residues. CDR1 SGHTA and CDR2 FQGNSA come from the germline V gene. CDR3 sequence: CASSPIAGRDTQYF. CDR3 bases: TGTGCCAGCAGCCCGATAGCGGGGCGGGATACGCAGTATTTT.

This chain joins TRBV2 and TRBJ1-1; TRBD1 matches 9 bases. From germline, CDR1 is SNHLY and CDR2 FYNNEI. Trimming removed 8 bases from V and 5 bases from J; junction bases left unmatched: 12. The length of the CDR3 is 15 residues. CDR3 coding DNA: TGTGCCAGCGCGGACAGGGGTACTCTGGGGACTGAAGCTTTCTTT. Its translation is CASADRGTLGTEAFF.

CDR3 coding DNA: TGTGCCAGCTCACCAAGGCTGGGGACTAGCACAGATACGCAGTATTTT. It codes for CASSPRLGTSTDTQYF. The chain uses TRBV18 and TRBJ2-3; maybe TRBD2 (6 bases). CDR3 length equals 16 residues. V was cut by 2 bases and J by 0 bases, with 12 bases left in between. Germline V gives CDR1 KGHSH, CDR2 LQKENI.

The chain is built from TRBV7-9 and TRBJ2-2, with D maybe TRBD2 (5 bases). Germline CDR1 is SEHNR and CDR2 is FQNEAQ (reference sequence). The germline V and J ends were trimmed by 1 base and 4 bases, with 10 bases remaining between them. The CDR3 runs to 15 residues. The CDR3 DNA sequence: TGTGCCAGCAGCTTAGGAAGAGGGCTCACCGGGGAGCTGTTTTTT. Its protein is CASSLGRGLTGELFF.

CDR3 amino acids: CASSSDSGELFF. In DNA, the CDR3 is TGTGCCAGCAGCTCGGACAGCGGGGAGCTGTTTTTT. The chain employs TRBV11-1 and TRBJ2-2; possible D gene TRBD1, 6 bases. The CDR3 is 12 amino acids. Trimming took 4 bases from V and 7 from J, leaving 7 bases between them. Germline V gene sequence: CDR1 SGHAT, CDR2 FQDESV (reference sequence).

This chain uses TRBV7-9 with TRBJ2-1, with 14 bases that match TRBD2. Germline V gene data show CDR1 as SEHNR and CDR2 as FQNEAQ (reference sequence). Trimming cost V 5 bases and J 9 bases; bases outside gene matches: 6. This CDR3 is built from 15 residues. The chain's CDR3 is CASSPGTSGSSEQFF. The CDR3 DNA is TGTGCCAGCAGCCCCGGGACTAGCGGGAGTAGTGAGCAGTTCTTC.

The chain recombines TRBV11-3 with TRBJ2-2; TRBD1 matches at 10 bases. The V gene end was trimmed by 0 bases and the J gene end by 4 bases; junction bases not matched to a gene: 5. The germline V gene encodes CDR1 SGHNT and CDR2 YENEEA. This CDR3 is built from 17 residues. Here the CDR3 DNA reads TGTGCCAGCAGCTTAGATAGACAGGGGGCAACCACCGGGGAGCTGTTTTTT. This encodes CASSLDRQGATTGELFF.

J is TRBJ2-7 and V is TRBV5-4; unclear D gene. Germline-derived CDR1 and CDR2 are SGHNT and YYREEE (reference sequence). CDR3 length: 15 amino acids. The ends were cut back, 0 bases at V and 3 bases at J, with 13 bases in the middle. DNA for the CDR3: TGTGCCAGCAGCTTGGGTCTGAGAGGTCTCTACGAGCAGTACTTC. This encodes CASSLGLRGLYEQYF.

This chain joins TRBV18 and TRBJ1-5; D ambiguous. Germline V gene sequence: CDR1 KGHSH, CDR2 LQKENI. Deletions cut 3 bases from V and 0 bases from J, with 12 bases between. CDR3 length: 16 amino acids. CDR3 nucleotide sequence: TGTGCCAGCTCACCCACATACAGCTATAGCAATCAGCCCCAGCATTTT. Residues: CASSPTYSYSNQPQHF.

The chain combines TRBV7-6 with TRBJ2-3; 10 bases line up with TRBD1. Germline lookup yields CDR1 SGHVS and CDR2 FNYEAQ. Germline trimming cut 4 bases from V and 3 bases from J; bases unmatched to any gene: 4. The length of the CDR3 is 15 residues. CDR3 DNA sequence: TGTGCCAGCAGCTCCGGACAGGGGGTAACAGATACGCAGTATTTT. Translated, it gives CASSSGQGVTDTQYF. The full variable domain, with the rest looked up from reference TRBV7-6 and TRBJ2-3, is GAGVSQSPRYKVTKRGQDVALRCDPISGHVSLYWYRQALGQGPEFLTYFNYEAQQDKSGLPNDRFSAERPEGSISTLTIQRTEQRDSAMYRCASSSGQGVTDTQYFGPGTRLTVL.

This rearrangement joins TRBV29-1 to TRBJ2-1; D uncertain. This CDR3 spans 12 amino acids. Between the trimmed V and J ends, which lost 7 bases and 7 bases, there was a span of 14 bases. Germline lookup yields CDR1 SQVTM and CDR2 ANQGSEA. The CDR3 spells CSGSPQGNEQFF. In DNA form, the CDR3 reads TGCAGCGGTAGCCCGCAAGGAAATGAGCAGTTCTTC.

The chain recombines TRBV20-1 with TRBJ2-2, with D hard to call. This CDR3 region has 11 residues. The V end was cut by 4 bases, the J end by 8 bases, with 8 bases between. Germline V gene lookup returns CDR1 DFQATT and CDR2 SNEGSKA (reference sequence). This CDR3 reads CSATKTGELFF. For the CDR3, the DNA is TGCAGTGCTACCAAGACAGGGGAGCTGTTTTTT.

The J gene is TRBJ1-4, the V gene TRBV7-9, with TRBD1 matching over 10 bases. CDR1 is SEHNR and CDR2 is FQNEAQ in the germline V gene (reference sequence). The CDR3 sequence is 15 residues long. With 5 bases clipped from V and 8 bases from J, the junction kept 8 bases outside the gene matches. The CDR3 DNA follows: TGTGCCAGCAGCGCGTGGGACAGGGGAGCGGAAAAACTGTTTTTT. Its protein product is CASSAWDRGAEKLFF.

This rearrangement joins TRBV6-5 to TRBJ2-7; 7 bases fit TRBD1. CDR3 size: 11 residues. Trimming removed 10 bases from V and 6 bases from J; junction bases left unmatched: 6. Germline V lookup: CDR1 MNHEY, CDR2 SVGAGI. The CDR3 region has the DNA TGTGCCACCCATCAGGGGGTCGAGCAGTACTTC. Protein: CATHQGVEQYF.

The chain links TRBV7-2 to TRBJ2-1; 8 nucleotides agree with TRBD2. CDR3 length: 16 amino acids. Germline V gene data show CDR1 as SGHTA and CDR2 as FQGNSA. Trimming cost V 5 bases and J 5 bases; bases outside gene matches: 11. DNA of the CDR3: TGTGCCAGCAGCCTAAAAAGCGGGAGCGGGAACAATGAGCAGTTCTTC. Translating it yields CASSLKSGSGNNEQFF. The full variable domain, with the rest looked up from reference TRBV7-2 and TRBJ2-1, is GAGVSQSPSNKVTEKGKDVELRCDPISGHTALYWYRQSLGQGLEFLIYFQGNSAPDKSGLPSDRFSAERTGGSVSTLTIQRTQQEDSAVYLCASSLKSGSGNNEQFFGPGTRLTVL.

The chain links TRBV4-2 to TRBJ1-1, with D maybe TRBD1 (5 bases). The CDR3 runs to 15 residues. V shed 0 bases and J shed 1 base, with 9 bases lying between them. Germline-derived CDR1 and CDR2 are LGHNA and YNFKEQ. DNA of the CDR3: TGTGCCAGCAGCCAAGACAGGGTTCCGAACACTGAAGCTTTCTTT. Protein: CASSQDRVPNTEAFF.

The V and J genes are TRBV11-3 and TRBJ2-5; TRBD2 agrees at 7 bases. This CDR3 is built from 15 residues. Germline trimming cut 3 bases from V and 0 bases from J; bases unmatched to any gene: 4. Germline CDR1 is SGHNT and CDR2 is YENEEA. CDR3 sequence (DNA): TGTGCCAGCAGCTTTCGAAGCGGGGACCAAGAGACCCAGTACTTC. This sequence encodes CASSFRSGDQETQYF.

The genes are TRBV4-3 and TRBJ1-2; 7 bases align to TRBD1. The CDR3 consists of 17 residues. Germline CDR1 reads LGHNA; CDR2 reads YSLEER. V was clipped by 0 bases and J by 6 bases; unmatched bases: 13. Here the CDR3 reads CASSQDRVRGRKDGYTF. In DNA form, the CDR3 reads TGCGCCAGCAGCCAAGATCGGGTGAGGGGGCGCAAGGATGGCTACACCTTC.